The rows below give T cell receptor beta chains drawn from one sample of a study of early T cells in non-severe SARS-CoV-2 infection. TCRdb fed the 5' RACE reads into MiXCR, producing one record per CDR3 protein. The sample gives tens of thousands of distinct CDR3 sequences, approximately 12% of which show up once; around 4.6% is in the top ten. The sample taken for sequencing was whole blood. Every receptor here comes from an adult who was a healthcare worker with PCR-confirmed SARS-CoV-2 infection or an uninfected control (not recorded which). Both conserved end residues are part of each CDR3. D genes are given only for firm matches. Size values are once, few and many counts, or a class for expanded clones, and some rows have none.

d_call j_call clone_size v_call cdr3_aa cdr3_nt
TRBD1 TRBJ2-7 . TRBV6-2/TRBV6-3 CATDRGYTYEQYF TGTGCCACCGACAGGGGGTATACCTACGAGCAGTACTTC
TRBD2 TRBJ2-5 . TRBV6-5 CASSYGLAGARRRETQYF TGTGCCAGCAGTTACGGACTAGCGGGAGCCCGACGTCGAGAGACCCAGTACTTC
. TRBJ1-6 few TRBV28 CASFGSSYNSPLHF TGTGCCAGCTTCGGGAGCTCCTATAATTCACCCCTCCACTTT
TRBD1 TRBJ1-4 few TRBV28 CASRTGGTTNEKLFF TGTGCCAGTCGGACAGGGGGGACAACTAATGAAAAACTGTTTTTT
. TRBJ2-7 . TRBV29-1 CSVTLFDSTYEQYF TGCAGCGTGACCCTCTTCGACAGTACCTACGAGCAGTACTTC
TRBD1 TRBJ2-5 many TRBV2 CASSEAGAYPGQETQYF TGTGCCAGCAGTGAAGCCGGGGCCTACCCGGGACAGGAGACCCAGTACTTC
. TRBJ1-1 many TRBV7-2 CASSLALQGRKAFF TGTGCCAGCAGCTTAGCGCTCCAGGGCAGGAAAGCTTTCTTT
TRBD2 TRBJ2-2 many TRBV20-1 CSARDQLAGGLSGELFF TGCAGTGCTAGAGACCAACTAGCGGGGGGGTTAAGCGGGGAGCTGTTTTTT
. TRBJ2-3 many TRBV5-1 CASSLVAERTDTQYF TGCGCCAGCAGCTTGGTGGCGGAGCGCACAGATACGCAGTATTTT
. TRBJ1-2 many TRBV30 CAWRSAGINYGYTF TGTGCCTGGAGGTCTGCAGGGATTAACTATGGCTACACCTTC
. TRBJ2-7 many TRBV6-1 CASNLGQGPSYEQYF TGTGCCAGCAACCTAGGACAAGGACCCTCCTACGAGCAGTACTTC
TRBD1 TRBJ2-1 many TRBV28 CASSEGTGGGNEQFF TGTGCCAGCAGCGAGGGGACAGGGGGAGGAAATGAGCAGTTCTTC
TRBD2 TRBJ2-1 few TRBV3-1 CASSRGGHYYNEQFF TGTGCCAGCAGCCGCGGGGGGCACTACTACAATGAGCAGTTCTTC
. TRBJ2-1 . TRBV2 CASSPTDPSYNEQFF TGTGCCAGCAGCCCGACCGACCCATCCTACAATGAGCAGTTCTTC
. TRBJ1-2 . TRBV29-1 CSVSDGDYGYTF TGCAGCGTCAGTGACGGGGACTATGGCTACACCTTC
. TRBJ2-1 few TRBV2 CASSDPRDWLNEQFF TGTGCCAGCAGTGACCCCCGGGACTGGCTCAATGAGCAGTTCTTC
. TRBJ2-5 few TRBV29-1 CSAINRYSSQYF TGCAGCGCCATAAACCGATACTCAAGCCAGTACTTC
TRBD1 TRBJ2-3 . TRBV6-1 CASSPRPAGTGATDTQYF TGTGCCAGCAGTCCCCGACCCGCCGGGACAGGGGCCACAGATACGCAGTATTTT
. TRBJ1-2 . TRBV6-6 CASSRDTGYGYTF TGTGCCAGCTCCAGGGATACGGGCTATGGCTACACCTTC
. TRBJ2-2 few TRBV27 CASSSKEGKDTGELFF TGTGCCAGCAGTTCTAAGGAAGGCAAGGACACCGGGGAGCTGTTTTTT
. TRBJ2-7 few TRBV28 CASSRYEQYF TGTGCCAGCAGTCGCTACGAGCAGTACTTC
. TRBJ2-5 . TRBV12-3/TRBV12-4 CASSLSFNGETQYF TGTGCCAGCAGTTTAAGCTTTAACGGGGAGACCCAGTACTTC
. TRBJ2-1 few TRBV7-9 CASSVGYNEQFF TGTGCCAGCAGCGTAGGTTACAATGAGCAGTTCTTC
TRBD2 TRBJ2-3 few TRBV20-1 CSARDPRASGKNTDTQYF TGCAGTGCTAGAGATCCCCGGGCTAGCGGGAAGAACACAGATACGCAGTATTTT
. TRBJ1-4 many TRBV7-8 CASSLRPPRQDSNEKLFF TGTGCCAGCAGCTTAAGGCCCCCCCGACAGGACTCTAATGAAAAACTGTTTTTT
. TRBJ1-6 . TRBV12-3/TRBV12-4 CASKPDSNNSPLHF TGTGCCAGCAAGCCGGACAGTAATAATTCACCCCTCCACTTT
. TRBJ2-7 many TRBV6-4 CASSPYPYEQYF TGTGCCAGCAGTCCTTATCCCTACGAGCAGTACTTC
TRBD2 TRBJ2-7 . TRBV28 CASSRLAGRYEQYF TGTGCCAGCAGTCGACTAGCGGGACGTTACGAGCAGTACTTC
. TRBJ2-4 many TRBV11-2 CASSLSSVDIQYF TGTGCCAGCAGCCTCTCGTCGGTAGACATTCAGTACTTC
. TRBJ2-2 few TRBV7-3 CASSLRDRTTGELFF TGTGCCAGCAGTTTAAGGGACCGAACCACCGGGGAGCTGTTTTTT
TRBD1 TRBJ1-1 few TRBV28 CASSSFFLPGQGGVEAFF TGTGCCAGCAGCAGTTTTTTCCTCCCGGGACAGGGGGGTGTTGAAGCTTTCTTT
. TRBJ2-3 . TRBV11-2 CASSLDVSGAEDTQYF TGTGCCAGCAGCTTAGATGTTTCAGGGGCAGAAGATACGCAGTATTTT
TRBD2 TRBJ2-2 . TRBV29-1 CSVRTGSGTTGELFF TGCAGCGTCCGTACTGGTAGCGGGACAACCGGGGAGCTGTTTTTT
. TRBJ2-1 few TRBV29-1 CSVIYNEQFF TGCAGCGTTATCTACAATGAGCAGTTCTTC
. TRBJ1-2 many TRBV20-1 CSARVGYGYTF TGCAGTGCTAGAGTGGGGTATGGCTACACCTTC
. TRBJ2-6 . TRBV5-1 CASSLAPGLAGNVLTF TGCGCCAGCAGCTTGGCCCCCGGTCTTGCCGGCAACGTCCTGACTTTC
TRBD1 TRBJ2-5 few TRBV2 CASSEQGVQETQYF TGTGCCAGCAGTGAGCAGGGGGTTCAAGAGACCCAGTACTTC
. TRBJ1-2 once TRBV9 CASSVDGGGYGYTF TGTGCCAGCAGCGTAGATGGCGGAGGTTATGGCTACACCTTC
TRBD1 TRBJ1-4 many TRBV12-3/TRBV12-4 CASSPGQGARGNEKLFF TGTGCCAGCAGTCCGGGACAGGGGGCGCGTGGTAATGAAAAACTGTTTTTT
. TRBJ2-1 few TRBV7-9 CASSPPGIEYNEQFF TGTGCCAGCAGCCCTCCAGGTATAGAGTACAATGAGCAGTTCTTC
. TRBJ2-1 few TRBV3-1 CASSRVSRGTLYNEQFF TGTGCCAGCAGCCGCGTTTCTAGGGGCACATTATACAATGAGCAGTTCTTC
. TRBJ2-2 many TRBV5-1 CASSFSPSGTGELFF TGCGCCAGCAGCTTTTCCCCCAGCGGTACCGGGGAGCTGTTTTTT
TRBD1 TRBJ2-7 few TRBV27 CAGRQGFEQYF TGTGCCGGACGACAGGGTTTCGAGCAGTACTTC
TRBD1 TRBJ1-4 few TRBV25-1 CASSEARGGQGGEKLFF TGTGCCAGCAGTGAAGCACGAGGAGGACAGGGCGGTGAAAAACTGTTTTTT
TRBD1 TRBJ2-5 many TRBV7-9 CASRQGAGETQYF TGTGCCAGCCGACAGGGGGCTGGGGAGACCCAGTACTTC
. TRBJ1-6 few TRBV18 CASSRLGGADSPLHF TGTGCCAGCTCACGGCTAGGAGGGGCTGATTCACCCCTCCACTTT
. TRBJ2-5 many TRBV11-2 CASSLVLGVETQYF TGTGCCAGCAGCTTAGTTCTCGGTGTAGAGACCCAGTACTTC
. TRBJ1-6 many TRBV27 CASSLRGSSGYSPLHF TGTGCCAGCAGTTTACGGGGGTCTTCGGGATATTCACCCCTCCACTTT
. TRBJ2-1 . TRBV5-1 CASSLLVSSSYNEQFF TGCGCCAGCAGCTTGCTCGTTTCGAGCTCCTACAATGAGCAGTTCTTC
TRBD2 TRBJ2-3 . TRBV6-1 CASSETSGRTDTQYF TGTGCCAGCAGCGAAACTAGCGGGAGAACAGATACGCAGTATTTT
TRBD2 TRBJ2-3 many TRBV14 CASSQTSGGTDTQYF TGTGCCAGCAGCCAAACTAGCGGAGGCACAGATACGCAGTATTTT
. TRBJ2-6 few TRBV20-1 CSAPLVRGANVLTF TGCAGTGCACCACTAGTGCGGGGGGCCAACGTCCTGACTTTC
TRBD1 TRBJ1-1 few TRBV25-1 CASSIIGTGRHTEAFF TGTGCCAGCAGTATAATCGGGACAGGGAGACACACTGAAGCTTTCTTT
. TRBJ2-1 many TRBV5-6 CASSSYRVYNEQFF TGTGCCAGCAGCTCATACAGGGTCTACAATGAGCAGTTCTTC
. TRBJ2-3 few TRBV3-1 CASSRRVWGANADTQYF TGTGCCAGCAGCCGCAGGGTTTGGGGGGCGAATGCAGATACGCAGTATTTT
TRBD1 TRBJ1-2 many TRBV20-1 CSARDSRTGKGYGYTF TGCAGTGCTAGAGATAGTAGGACAGGGAAGGGCTATGGCTACACCTTC
TRBD1 TRBJ1-1 . TRBV12-3/TRBV12-4 CASTFRAGGYAEAFF TGTGCCAGCACCTTTCGAGCAGGGGGTTACGCTGAAGCTTTCTTT